The T cell receptor (beta chain) described here comes from a study of Ad26.COV2.S vaccination and SARS-CoV-2 variants. Across the whole study: COV1001, an Ad26.COV2.S trial, supplied this vaccine-arm donor.

Treatment meaning: around 19 received Ad26.COV2.S at low or high dose, single or two shots; about five received placebo; per-sample allocation not given. Sampling happened 63 days after the first vaccine or placebo injection. Study-wide points: Following vaccination, spike-specific CD8+ and CD4+ T cell responses reportedly exhibited substantial breadth.

Using immunoSEQ multiplex PCR, the repertoire was profiled, and TCRdb retains in-frame clones only, with some absent. The sample yields 300,000 to 400,000 clones, around 89% seen once. With respect to this clone: The antigen is unknown.

The CDR3 is 14 residues long. CDR1 is MDHEN, CDR2 SYDVKM, per germline. J lost 5 bases, V lost 5 bases, and 7 bases had no gene match. This TCR derives from a person aged 18 to 59 who received the Ad26.COV2.S COVID-19 vaccine or a placebo. The source material was peripheral blood, sampled in a trial of Ad26.COV2.S vaccine versus placebo. This sequence joins TRBV28 and TRBJ1-2; 8 nucleotides line up with TRBD1. The CDR3 protein is CASSKRQGLYGYTF. CDR3 DNA sequence: TGTGCCAGCAGTAAACGACAGGGGCTTTATGGCTACACCTTC.